This T cell receptor beta chain was recovered during a study of blood T cell repertoires in COVID-19. Study information: Sample material is recorded as cDNA or gDNA derived from T cells, B-cell-depleted T cells, or PBMCs.

This CDR3 has 12 residues. Looked up from germline, CDR1 is SQVTM and CDR2 is ANQGSEA. V lost 5 bases and J lost 4, with 12 bases in between. Here immunoSEQ multiplex PCR was the method, and the copy in TCRdb shows in-frame clones only, minus some. The sample lists some 170,000 clones, 60% to 85% seen once, with around 8.1% in the top ten. This clonotype was obtained from a man aged 60-69 years with acute or convalescent COVID-19. V gene TRBV29-1 combines with J gene TRBJ2-7, with D perhaps TRBD2 (6 bases). The sample taken for sequencing was peripheral blood. This CDR3 reads CSVFSGSYEQYF. CDR3 DNA sequence: TGCAGCGTTTTCAGCGGGTCTTACGAGCAGTACTTC.